Listed below are T cell receptor beta chains from one sample, sequenced in a study of neurological immune-mediated disorders. TCRdb itself ran the 5' RACE reads through MiXCR, one entry per CDR3 protein. The sample has approximately 43,000 distinct CDR3 sequences, around 2.5% seen once; the top ten hold about 12%. The material sequenced was PBMCs. These receptors came from a young man with multiple sclerosis. CDR3s include the opening cysteine and the closing phenylalanine or tryptophan. The order of the fields is V gene, clone size, D gene, J gene, CDR3 protein, CDR3 DNA. D genes are given only for firm matches. Size tells how often a clone was seen (once, few, many) or the class of an expanded clone, and some rows leave it out.

v_gene: TRBV28
abundance: many
d_gene: -
j_gene: TRBJ1-5
CDR3aa: CASTAPGPLTPNSNQPQHF
CDR3nt: TGTGCCAGCACCGCACCGGGCCCTCTGACACCGAATAGCAATCAGCCCCAGCATTTT

v_gene: TRBV20-1
abundance: many
d_gene: TRBD2
j_gene: TRBJ2-4
CDR3aa: CSARLGGEKNIQYF
CDR3nt: TGCAGTGCTAGATTGGGAGGGGAAAAAAACATTCAGTACTTC

v_gene: TRBV12-3/TRBV12-4
abundance: many
d_gene: -
j_gene: TRBJ1-5
CDR3aa: CASSPGAGGRDNQPQHF
CDR3nt: TGTGCCAGCAGTCCGGGGGCGGGTGGCAGGGACAATCAGCCCCAGCATTTT

v_gene: TRBV20-1
abundance: -
d_gene: -
j_gene: TRBJ2-6
CDR3aa: CSAPIYAGANVLTF
CDR3nt: TGCAGTGCTCCGATCTACGCTGGGGCCAACGTCCTGACTTTC

v_gene: TRBV15
abundance: many
d_gene: -
j_gene: TRBJ1-1
CDR3aa: CATSRGAGVNTEAFF
CDR3nt: TGTGCCACCAGCAGAGGGGCAGGGGTGAACACTGAAGCTTTCTTT

v_gene: TRBV20-1
abundance: few
d_gene: -
j_gene: TRBJ1-2
CDR3aa: CSAGREGNYGYTF
CDR3nt: TGCAGTGCTGGCAGGGAGGGGAACTATGGCTACACCTTC

v_gene: TRBV12-3/TRBV12-4
abundance: many
d_gene: TRBD1
j_gene: TRBJ2-1
CDR3aa: CASRPWTGGINEQFF
CDR3nt: TGTGCCAGCAGGCCTTGGACAGGGGGCATCAATGAGCAGTTCTTC

v_gene: TRBV23-1
abundance: -
d_gene: -
j_gene: TRBJ2-3
CDR3aa: CAPPLSDTQYF
CDR3nt: TGCGCCCCCCCCCTCTCAGATACGCAGTATTTT

v_gene: TRBV6-4
abundance: many
d_gene: -
j_gene: TRBJ1-1
CDR3aa: CASSPGGGGTEAFF
CDR3nt: TGTGCCAGCAGTCCTGGAGGGGGGGGGACTGAAGCTTTCTTT

v_gene: TRBV6-5
abundance: many
d_gene: -
j_gene: TRBJ2-7
CDR3aa: CATKAGDSSYEQYF
CDR3nt: TGTGCCACCAAGGCGGGGGACAGCTCCTACGAGCAGTACTTC

v_gene: TRBV19
abundance: many
d_gene: -
j_gene: TRBJ2-5
CDR3aa: CASSSSAGQETQYF
CDR3nt: TGTGCCAGTAGTTCCTCGGCAGGCCAAGAGACCCAGTACTTC

v_gene: TRBV5-1
abundance: many
d_gene: -
j_gene: TRBJ2-3
CDR3aa: CASSLPRHANSTDTQYF
CDR3nt: TGCGCCAGCAGCTTGCCGAGACATGCGAATAGCACAGATACGCAGTATTTT

v_gene: TRBV20-1
abundance: many
d_gene: -
j_gene: TRBJ1-5
CDR3aa: CSATDLYSNQPQHF
CDR3nt: TGCAGTGCTACAGACCTTTATAGCAATCAGCCCCAGCATTTT

v_gene: TRBV7-2
abundance: many
d_gene: -
j_gene: TRBJ2-2
CDR3aa: CASSYRVGRNTGELFF
CDR3nt: TGTGCCAGCAGTTACAGGGTTGGGAGAAACACCGGGGAGCTGTTTTTT

v_gene: TRBV6-4
abundance: many
d_gene: TRBD2
j_gene: TRBJ2-1
CDR3aa: CASSERLAGDNEQFF
CDR3nt: TGTGCCAGCAGTGAGAGGCTAGCGGGAGACAATGAGCAGTTCTTC

v_gene: TRBV7-9
abundance: many
d_gene: TRBD2
j_gene: TRBJ2-3
CDR3aa: CASSSSGVRDTQYF
CDR3nt: TGTGCCAGCAGCTCCAGCGGGGTAAGAGATACGCAGTATTTT

v_gene: TRBV12-3/TRBV12-4
abundance: many
d_gene: -
j_gene: TRBJ2-7
CDR3aa: CASSLAGAPRSYEQYF
CDR3nt: TGTGCCAGCAGTTTAGCGGGCGCGCCCCGCTCCTACGAGCAGTACTTC

v_gene: TRBV27
abundance: -
d_gene: -
j_gene: TRBJ1-2
CDR3aa: CASSLGAGAAFIYGYTF
CDR3nt: TGTGCCAGCAGTTTAGGCGCAGGGGCCGCCTTTATCTATGGCTACACCTTC

v_gene: TRBV7-8
abundance: many
d_gene: -
j_gene: TRBJ2-2
CDR3aa: CASSSFGGELFF
CDR3nt: TGTGCCAGCAGCTCTTTTGGCGGGGAGCTGTTTTTT

v_gene: TRBV24-1
abundance: many
d_gene: -
j_gene: TRBJ2-1
CDR3aa: CATSEGGGARNEQFF
CDR3nt: TGTGCCACCAGTGAGGGTGGGGGGGCGAGGAATGAGCAGTTCTTC

v_gene: TRBV5-1
abundance: many
d_gene: -
j_gene: TRBJ2-3
CDR3aa: CASSPGQKLALKDRDTQYF
CDR3nt: TGCGCCAGCAGCCCGGGACAGAAACTAGCTTTGAAAGACCGGGATACGCAGTATTTT

v_gene: TRBV6-5
abundance: -
d_gene: -
j_gene: TRBJ2-7
CDR3aa: CASSYSEWGYEQYF
CDR3nt: TGTGCCAGCAGTTACTCGGAGTGGGGGTACGAGCAGTACTTC

v_gene: TRBV5-6
abundance: many
d_gene: TRBD1
j_gene: TRBJ2-7
CDR3aa: CASSLASQGAGEQYF
CDR3nt: TGTGCCAGCAGCTTGGCCAGTCAGGGGGCTGGGGAGCAGTACTTC

v_gene: TRBV5-1
abundance: many
d_gene: -
j_gene: TRBJ2-3
CDR3aa: CASSSNLGTDTQYF
CDR3nt: TGCGCCAGCAGCTCGAACCTGGGCACAGATACGCAGTATTTT

v_gene: TRBV13
abundance: -
d_gene: TRBD1
j_gene: TRBJ2-7
CDR3aa: CASSPTGGLYEQYF
CDR3nt: TGTGCCAGCAGCCCGACAGGGGGCCTTTACGAGCAGTACTTC

v_gene: TRBV12-3/TRBV12-4
abundance: many
d_gene: -
j_gene: TRBJ2-2
CDR3aa: CASSLEGANTGELFF
CDR3nt: TGTGCCAGCAGTTTAGAGGGGGCGAACACCGGGGAGCTGTTTTTT

v_gene: TRBV3-1
abundance: many
d_gene: -
j_gene: TRBJ1-1
CDR3aa: CASSQDEGMNTEAFF
CDR3nt: TGTGCCAGCAGCCAAGATGAGGGGATGAACACTGAAGCTTTCTTT

v_gene: TRBV20-1
abundance: many
d_gene: -
j_gene: TRBJ1-1
CDR3aa: CSAVSGEGNTEAFF
CDR3nt: TGCAGTGCTGTCTCGGGGGAGGGGAACACTGAAGCTTTCTTT

v_gene: TRBV9
abundance: many
d_gene: -
j_gene: TRBJ2-6
CDR3aa: CASSRSSGANVLTF
CDR3nt: TGTGCCAGCAGCAGGTCGTCTGGGGCCAACGTCCTGACTTTC

v_gene: TRBV12-5
abundance: many
d_gene: -
j_gene: TRBJ2-1
CDR3aa: CASDSFPANEQFF
CDR3nt: TGTGCTAGTGATTCATTCCCGGCGAATGAGCAGTTCTTC

v_gene: TRBV20-1
abundance: many
d_gene: TRBD1
j_gene: TRBJ2-5
CDR3aa: CSGEGQGAETQYF
CDR3nt: TGCAGTGGGGAGGGACAGGGGGCAGAGACCCAGTACTTC

v_gene: TRBV5-1
abundance: many
d_gene: -
j_gene: TRBJ2-1
CDR3aa: CASSFGTGVYNEQFF
CDR3nt: TGCGCCAGCAGCTTTGGAACGGGGGTCTACAATGAGCAGTTCTTC

v_gene: TRBV14
abundance: many
d_gene: -
j_gene: TRBJ2-3
CDR3aa: CASSSRDSPLDTQYF
CDR3nt: TGTGCCAGCAGCAGCCGGGACTCCCCTTTGGATACGCAGTATTTT

v_gene: TRBV4-3
abundance: many
d_gene: -
j_gene: TRBJ1-1
CDR3aa: CASSQDRMNTEAFF
CDR3nt: TGCGCCAGCAGCCAAGACCGTATGAACACTGAAGCTTTCTTT

v_gene: TRBV20-1
abundance: many
d_gene: TRBD1
j_gene: TRBJ2-3
CDR3aa: CSATNRGPIGTDTQYF
CDR3nt: TGCAGTGCTACTAACAGGGGTCCTATCGGCACAGATACGCAGTATTTT

v_gene: TRBV6-6
abundance: many
d_gene: TRBD2
j_gene: TRBJ2-1
CDR3aa: CASSYGTRHYNEQFF
CDR3nt: TGTGCCAGCAGTTACGGGACTAGACACTACAATGAGCAGTTCTTC

v_gene: TRBV3-1
abundance: many
d_gene: -
j_gene: TRBJ2-1
CDR3aa: CASSQGNEQFF
CDR3nt: TGTGCCAGCAGCCAAGGGAATGAGCAGTTCTTC

v_gene: TRBV5-1
abundance: many
d_gene: TRBD1
j_gene: TRBJ1-1
CDR3aa: CASSRDSWEAFF
CDR3nt: TGCGCCAGCAGCCGGGACAGCTGGGAAGCTTTCTTT

v_gene: TRBV27
abundance: medium-sized
d_gene: -
j_gene: TRBJ2-7
CDR3aa: CASSLTRGSNEQYF
CDR3nt: TGTGCCAGCAGTTTAACCAGGGGCTCCAACGAGCAGTACTTC

v_gene: TRBV12-3/TRBV12-4
abundance: many
d_gene: -
j_gene: TRBJ2-7
CDR3aa: CASSFGGEREQYF
CDR3nt: TGTGCCAGCAGTTTCGGGGGAGAGAGGGAGCAGTACTTC